This record looks at one T cell receptor beta chain sequence and its context. The data originate from a study of blood T cell repertoires in COVID-19. About the study: From the United States, Italy and Spain came samples of acute and convalescent COVID-19.

Clones were read by immunoSEQ multiplex PCR, and TCRdb kept only the in-frame ones, dropping some. The sample has some 76,000 clones, 80% to 90% seen once; the top ten hold 17%. Per the germline V gene, CDR1 is SNHLY and CDR2 is FYNNEI. This CDR3 has 14 amino acids. V was trimmed by 0 bases and J by 11 bases, leaving 11 bases between them. The clonotype was recovered from a man at least 80 years old in a cohort sampled during active COVID-19. The chain recombines TRBV2 with TRBJ1-6; D uncertain. Sample: peripheral blood. This chain's CDR3 is CASSEAARNTPLHF. As DNA, the CDR3 is TGTGCCAGCAGTGAAGCGGCCAGGAACACACCCCTCCACTTT.